The source of this T cell receptor beta chain is a study of cytotoxic CD8 clonotypes in ibrutinib-treated CLL (dated by TCRdb to the early 2020s). Broadly, across the study: The cohort included about 15 treatment-naive and roughly 10 relapsed/refractory patients; about 17 were IGHV unmutated. Cryopreserved peripheral blood mononuclear cells were obtained before treatment, at response, and at either sustained remission or disease progression. Longitudinal samples were obtainable from about 30% of the roughly 90 participants in the trial. Partial responses were observed in around 25 patients and complete responses in 2; after a median follow-up of about 69 months, remission was maintained in 14 patients and progression was observed in some twelve. All remission and progressive disease samples were collected while patients were still receiving ibrutinib. An average of around 260,000 productive templates and 94,082 productive rearrangements was obtained per sample. Response samples were obtained after a median of around eleven months of treatment, with a range of roughly 6 to 40 months. The research as a whole found: Public clonotypes were rare and either contracted or stayed stable during treatment, and the rise in clonality at ibrutinib response reflected the expansion of private clonotypes. Sampling times were not matched between sustained-remission and progressing patients, and lymph node repertoires were not studied. Clonality rose at ibrutinib response, remained stable during sustained remission, and dropped back toward baseline at progression. Baseline clonality exceeded that of age-matched healthy donors and correlated strongly with circulating CD8+ T-cell counts.

On this clone: Its target antigen remains unknown. Per-nucleotide qualities are absent, and no much larger clonotype sits a single base away.

The time point tag for this specimen amounts to: roughly 23 months on ibrutinib. For TCR beta library preparation, approximately 2.2 micrograms of genomic DNA were isolated from cryopreserved PBMCs. Longitudinal blood samples from CLL patients on ibrutinib monotherapy underwent high-throughput TCR beta sequencing. The patients took part in an open-label, single-center phase 2 trial of ibrutinib monotherapy. On a MiSeq, deep resolution sequencing aimed for a depth between 1 in 1 million and 1 in 200,000 T cells, with each clonotype covered about 9.2x on average. TCR beta libraries were generated with the immunoSEQ hsTCRB Kit. The authors' pipeline ran thus. Data were analyzed with ImmunoSEQ Data Assistant and ImmunoSEQ Analyzer, with V, D and J genes assigned per IMGT definitions. Clonality, which ranges from 0 to 1, was calculated by subtracting the normalized Shannon entropy of productive rearrangement frequencies from one. Only overrepresented clonotypes making up at least 0.05% of each patient's repertoire were included in the public clonotype analysis. Thirteen repertoires from age-matched healthy donors, obtained from immuneACCESS, served as clonality controls. TCRdb mirrors the immuneACCESS table, restricted to in-frame sequences. Some clones are absent from its copies; in checked studies, under half trace to an unresolved V gene, and the reason for the others is unknown. D and trimming were read from the DNA, whereas the V and J calls and clone size are those reported in that table. The sample records some 200,000 clones, roughly 72% of which are singletons. In total, the top ten clones hold roughly 12% of the sample.

The germline V gene yields SGHRS for CDR1 and YFSETQ for CDR2. After removal of 4 bases from V and 12 bases from J, the junction retains 12 bases not matched to a gene. The CDR3 goes from the cysteine to the phenylalanine over 14 residues. Here the CDR3 DNA is all that survives: 42 bases in frame from base 1. This receptor chain uses TRBV5-1 and TRBJ1-5; TRBD1 aligns with 8 central bases. Sequencing used PBMCs, obtained after 24 months of ibrutinib treatment. The sequence was obtained from a human donor with chronic lymphocytic leukemia. The CDR3 here reads CASSLGQGDGVQHF. The DNA reads as follows: TGCGCCAGCAGCCTTGGACAGGGTGACGGGGTCCAGCATTTT.